This is a list of T cell receptor beta chains from one sample in a study of blood T cell repertoires in COVID-19. TCRdb keeps only in-frame clones here, not all; method: immunoSEQ multiplex PCR. The sample has around 120,000 clones, approximately 79% seen once. Sequenced material: peripheral blood. The receptors were sampled from a man in his 70s with active or convalescent COVID-19. The CDR3 runs from the conserved cysteine through the conserved F or W. Each record gives: J gene, clone size, CDR3 length, D gene, V gene, CDR3 DNA, CDR3 protein. A D gene is named only where the DNA matches it firmly. Clone size is shown for a subset of rows, as once, few, many or a class of expanded clone.

>TRBJ1-6|once|16|TRBD1|TRBV27
TGTGCCAGCAGTGGCTGGACAGGGGGTCGTAATTCACCCCTCCACTTT
CASSGWTGGRNSPLHF
>TRBJ2-7|.|16|TRBD1|TRBV10-3
TGTGCCATCAGTAGCCCGAGACAGGGGATTTCCTACGAGCAGTACTTC
CAISSPRQGISYEQYF
>TRBJ2-1|.|16|TRBD2|TRBV10-3
TGTGCCACTGCGGGGGGCGGGCGAGACTCCTACAATGAGCAGTTCTTC
CATAGGGRDSYNEQFF
>TRBJ2-7|once|13|TRBD1|TRBV18
TGTGCCAGCTCACGGACAGGATACTACGAGCAGTACTTC
CASSRTGYYEQYF
>TRBJ2-1|.|15|TRBD1|TRBV11-2
TGTGCCAGCAGCGTTCTGACAGGGGGGTCCAATGAGCAGTTCTTC
CASSVLTGGSNEQFF
>TRBJ1-2|.|15|.|TRBV18
TGTGCCAGCTCACCACCTTCGCAGGGCCGGTATGGCTACACCTTC
CASSPPSQGRYGYTF
>TRBJ2-4|.|16|TRBD2|TRBV7-2
TGTGCCAGCAGCTTAGTGGTGGGGGGGACGGAAAACATTCAGTACTTC
CASSLVVGGTENIQYF
>TRBJ1-5|.|15|TRBD1|TRBV28
TGTGCCAGCAGCGTGGGACAGGGGTCGTTACAGCCCCAGCATTTT
CASSVGQGSLQPQHF
>TRBJ1-2|.|14|.|TRBV6-6
TGTGCCAGCAGGATTACAGGGTCCCTTGGTGGCTACACCTTC
CASRITGSLGGYTF
>TRBJ1-1|.|13|.|TRBV10-3
TGTGCCATCAGCGGGGGGAAGAACACTGAAGCTTTCTTT
CAISGGKNTEAFF
>TRBJ1-1|.|14|.|TRBV2
TGTGCCAGCAGTGGACAGTCTAGACGGACTGAAGCTTTCTTT
CASSGQSRRTEAFF
>TRBJ2-6|.|15|.|TRBV10-3
TGTGCCATCAGTGAAGAGGGCGCCGGGGCCAACGTCCTGACTTTC
CAISEEGAGANVLTF
>TRBJ1-1|.|14|.|TRBV9
TGTGCCAGCAGCGCTCGGACAGCGAACACTGAAGCTTTCTTT
CASSARTANTEAFF
>TRBJ1-5|.|15|.|TRBV7-2
TGTGCCAGCAGCCTCGAGGACACGGTCAATCAGCCCCAGCATTTT
CASSLEDTVNQPQHF
>TRBJ1-5|.|14|TRBD1|TRBV6-5
TGTGCCAGCAGATCTGAGACAGGGAATCAGCCCCAGCATTTT
CASRSETGNQPQHF
>TRBJ1-2|.|13|TRBD1|TRBV27
TGTGCCAGCAGTTTCGCCAGGGGGGCTGGCTACACCTTC
CASSFARGAGYTF
>TRBJ2-3|.|16|TRBD2|TRBV30
TGTGCCTGGAGTGTACCAAGCGGGGCCTCCACAGATACGCAGTATTTT
CAWSVPSGASTDTQYF
>TRBJ1-1|.|13|TRBD1|TRBV2
TGTGCCAGCACTACAGGGGGCAACACTGAAGCTTTCTTT
CASTTGGNTEAFF
>TRBJ1-2|.|11|.|TRBV20-1
TGCAGTGCTACGGGGAACTATGGCTACACCTTC
CSATGNYGYTF
>TRBJ2-1|.|13|.|TRBV3-1/TRBV3-2
TGTGCCAGCAGCCAAGATAGGAGGACGGGATCCTTCTTC
CASSQDRRTGSFF
>TRBJ1-2|.|14|TRBD1|TRBV28
TGTGCCAGCAGTTTATTAACAGGGGGCGTCGGCTACACCTTC
CASSLLTGGVGYTF
>TRBJ2-5|.|12|.|TRBV29-1
TGCAGCGTCGAACGAGGGGGAGAGACCCAGTACTTC
CSVERGGETQYF
>TRBJ2-2|.|13|TRBD1|TRBV27
TGTGCCAGCCGGACAGGGGACACCGGGGAGCTGTTTTTT
CASRTGDTGELFF
>TRBJ2-3|.|19|TRBD2|TRBV24-1
TGTGCCACCAGTGATCTGTCCGGGACTAGCGAGTGGGGTGCAGATACGCAGTATTTT
CATSDLSGTSEWGADTQYF
>TRBJ2-7|once|14|TRBD1|TRBV6-5
TGTGCCACCATCGACAGGGCCTTCTCCTACGAGCAGTACTTC
CATIDRAFSYEQYF
>TRBJ2-1|.|14|.|TRBV3-1/TRBV3-2
TGTGCCAGCAGCCAAGCCTTCCCCTACAATGAGCAGTTCTTC
CASSQAFPYNEQFF
>TRBJ2-1|.|13|TRBD2|TRBV5-1
TGCGCCAGCAGCTTATCGAGCGGGAGAGAGCAGTTCTTC
CASSLSSGREQFF
>TRBJ2-7|.|16|TRBD2|TRBV10-2
TGCGCCAGCACTACTAGCGGGAGGCCGGACTCCTACGAGCAGTACTTC
CASTTSGRPDSYEQYF
>TRBJ1-2|.|15|.|TRBV19
TGTGCCAGTAGTATTGGGGCGGCCTCTAACTATGGCTACACCTTC
CASSIGAASNYGYTF
>TRBJ2-1|.|16|TRBD2|TRBV12-5
TGTGCTAGTGGTTTGGTACGGTTAGCGGGAAGGGATGAGCAGTTCTTC
CASGLVRLAGRDEQFF
>TRBJ1-4|.|11|.|TRBV20-1
TGCAGTGCTGAAGAGAATGAAAAACTGTTTTTT
CSAEENEKLFF
>TRBJ2-1|.|15|TRBD2|TRBV5-4
TGTGCCAGCAGCTGGAAAGCGGGAGATTTCAATGAGCAGTTCTTC
CASSWKAGDFNEQFF
>TRBJ1-3|.|14|.|TRBV13
TGTGCCAGCAGTTCTGGTGGAACGGAGAACACCATATATTTT
CASSSGGTENTIYF
>TRBJ2-2|.|16|.|TRBV7-9
TGTGCCAGCAGCTTAAGGCGGGGACCAGACACCGGGGAGCTGTTTTTT
CASSLRRGPDTGELFF
>TRBJ1-1|.|19|.|TRBV30
TGTGCCTGGACGCGAACACTGACTACCCTACCAGGCACGAACACTGAAGCTTTCTTT
CAWTRTLTTLPGTNTEAFF
>TRBJ1-3|few|15|TRBD1|TRBV28
TGTGCCAGCAGTTCCGGGACAGGGGCGGGAAACACCATATATTTT
CASSSGTGAGNTIYF
>TRBJ1-2|.|15|.|TRBV9
TGTGCCAGCAGCTCTTACAGGAAAGGGATCTATGGCTACACCTTC
CASSSYRKGIYGYTF
>TRBJ1-2|.|16|TRBD1|TRBV19
TGTGCCAGTAGTCCTCGCCGACAGGGACCCTTAAGGGGCTACACCTTC
CASSPRRQGPLRGYTF